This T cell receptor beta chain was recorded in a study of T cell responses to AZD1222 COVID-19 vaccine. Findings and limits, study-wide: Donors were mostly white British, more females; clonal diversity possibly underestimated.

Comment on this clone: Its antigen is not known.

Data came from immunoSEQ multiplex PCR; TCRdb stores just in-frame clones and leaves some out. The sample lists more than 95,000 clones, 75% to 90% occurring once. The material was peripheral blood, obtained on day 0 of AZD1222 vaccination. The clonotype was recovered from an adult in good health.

The CDR3 DNA is TGTGCCAGCTCACCACTTGGGCAGAGGGAAGAGACCCAGTACTTC. Protein sequence: CASSPLGQREETQYF. The V call is TRBV18, the J call TRBJ2-5, with TRBD2 as a possible D gene (5 bases). This CDR3 spans 15 amino acids. Trimming stripped 1 base from V and 3 bases from J, with 12 bases between. Germline-derived CDR1 and CDR2 are KGHSH and LQKENI.